One and the same sample provided the 15 T cell receptor beta chains below, sequenced in a study of T cell clonality in common variable immunodeficiency. General study results and limits: In common variable immunodeficiency, TCR beta chains reportedly carried fewer deletions and N-nucleotide insertions.

TCRdb's table, derived via immunoSEQ multiplex PCR, lists solely in-frame clones and lacks some. This record lists some 13,000 clones, none seen once only, and the top ten clones contain approximately 7%. No antigen is known for these receptors. Sequenced material: peripheral blood mononuclear cells. Source of these receptors: a human donor with common variable immunodeficiency.

On this clone itself: Coverage ceases 3 residues before the CDR3 finishes, and the germline J gene fills in the end. This chain connects TRBV18 to TRBJ2-2; D is perhaps TRBD1 (5 bases). The V gene's germline CDR1 is KGHSH and CDR2 LQKENI. The CDR3 runs 17 residues. Between the trimmed V and J ends, which lost 1 base and 4 bases, there was a span of 16 bases. The CDR3 is CASSPLPPGRSTGELFF. The covered CDR3 bases are TGTGCCAGCTCACCACTCCCGCCAGGGCGGAGCACCGGGGAG. The entire variable domain, with the rest obtained from reference TRBV18 and TRBJ2-2, is as follows: NAGVMQNPRHLVRRRGQEARLRCSPMKGHSHVYWYRQLPEEGLKFMVYLQKENIIDESGMPKERFSAEFPKEGPSILRIQQVVRGDSAAYFCASSPLPPGRSTGELFFGEGSRLTVL.

Notes on this clone: The observed sequence ends 3 residues before the CDR3 terminus, with the missing tail filled in from the germline J gene. The rearrangement links TRBV7-9 to TRBJ1-5; possibly TRBD1 for D (5 bases). The CDR3 extends over 14 amino acids. V lost 5 bases and J 0 bases, leaving 8 bases between the germline ends. The germline V gene has CDR1 SEHNR and CDR2 FQNEAQ (reference sequence). CDR3: CASSDSLSNQPQHF. Partial CDR3 DNA: TGTGCCAGCAGCGACAGCCTTAGCAATCAGCCC.

In regard to this clone: The CDR3 goes on 3 residues after the read ends, and that part is filled in from the germline J gene. The chain employs TRBV30 and TRBJ1-2, with 8 bases identical to TRBD1. This CDR3 is 11 amino acids long. Germline CDR1 reads GTSNPN; CDR2 reads SVGIG (reference sequence). The CDR3 is CAWSVGQGYTF. The CDR3 bases that were read are TGTGCCTGGAGTGTAGGACAGGGT.

As for this clone: Read coverage stops 3 residues before the CDR3 terminus; the germline J gene supplies the remainder. The genes are TRBV19 and TRBJ2-1, with 8 bases lining up with TRBD2. Looked up from germline, CDR1 is LNHDA and CDR2 is SQIVND (reference sequence). The CDR3 covers 15 residues. V trimming: 7 bases; J trimming: 3 bases; junction bases outside the gene matches: 8. The sequenced part of the CDR3 DNA is TGTGCCAGTATTCCCCCCAGCGGGGGCTACAATGAG. This codes for CASIPPSGGYNE. In full, the CDR3 reads CASIPPSGGYNEQFF.

This clone was detected ten times or more. The missing CDR3 end, 3 residues past where the read stops, is filled in from the germline J gene. V is TRBV7-2 and J is TRBJ2-1, with 7 bases lining up with TRBD2. CDR3 length equals 15 residues. Germline V gene data show CDR1 as SGHTA and CDR2 as FQGNSA. Germline trimming cut 5 bases from V and 3 bases from J; bases unmatched to any gene: 7. CDR3: CASSRVGGGYNEQFF. CDR3 bases read: TGTGCCAGCAGCCGCGTCGGCGGGGGCTACAATGAG.

This clone was detected only a few times. The CDR3 extends 3 residues past the end of the read, so its final part is completed from the germline J gene. V and J are TRBV19 and TRBJ2-1, with 7 bases matching TRBD1. CDR1 is LNHDA and CDR2 is SQIVND in the germline V gene (reference sequence). Unmatched junction bases numbered 13, after V lost 1 base and J lost 7 bases. There are 17 residues in the CDR3. CDR3 DNA, as far as it was read: TGTGCCAGTAGTATAGTTCTCCTGGGACAGTTGACTAATGAG. This gives the protein CASSIVLLGQLTNE. The whole CDR3 region reads CASSIVLLGQLTNEQFF.

This CDR3 is CASSLTSGYTDTQYF. The DNA read from the CDR3 is TGTGCCAGTAGTCTGACTAGCGGGTACACAGATACG. The chain is built from TRBV19 and TRBJ2-3, with TRBD2 matching over 10 bases. Coverage ceases 3 residues before the CDR3 finishes, and the germline J gene fills in the end. Germline CDR1 LNHDA, CDR2 SQIVND (reference sequence). The CDR3 runs to 15 residues. The V gene end was trimmed by 5 bases and the J gene end by 2 bases; junction bases not matched to a gene: 4.

On this clone itself: The CDR3 end lies 3 residues beyond the end of the read and is filled in from the germline J gene. This chain connects TRBV7-9 to TRBJ1-6; D is undetermined. The CDR3 runs 14 residues. V was trimmed by 6 bases and J by 9 bases, leaving 15 bases between them. Germline V lookup: CDR1 SEHNR, CDR2 FQNEAQ (reference sequence). Partial CDR3 DNA: TGTGCCAGCAGAGGCAGCGGGCTAAGTTCACCC. It codes for CASRGSGLSSP. In full, the CDR3 is CASRGSGLSSPLHF.

This clone has more than one count but fewer than ten. The read gets to within 3 residues of the CDR3 end, and the germline J gene fills in the rest. The V and J genes are TRBV2 and TRBJ1-2; D gene unclear. With 8 bases removed from V and 6 bases from J, the gap between germline ends came to 13 bases. This CDR3 is built from 12 residues. CDR1 SNHLY and CDR2 FYNNEI come from the germline V gene. CDR3 loop: CASLQSRDGYTF. CDR3 bases read: TGTGCCAGCCTTCAGTCGAGGGATGGC. The variable domain in full, completed from reference TRBV2 and TRBJ1-2, reads EPEVTQTPSHQVTQMGQEVILRCVPISNHLYFYWYRQILGQKVEFLVSFYNNEISEKSEIFDDQFSVERPDGSNFTLKIRSTKLEDSAMYFCASLQSRDGYTFGSGTRLTVV.

This clone appeared a few times. Sequencing ends 3 residues short of the CDR3 end; the germline J gene provides the rest. The sample has other DNA sequences that encode this CDR3 too. The chain employs TRBV19 and TRBJ1-3, with TRBD1 matching over 8 bases. Germline trimming cut 9 bases from V and 4 bases from J; bases unmatched to any gene: 11. The CDR3 has 15 residues. Germline assignment: CDR1 LNHDA and CDR2 SQIVND (reference sequence). The CDR3 sequence is CASGQGPFGGNTIYF. CDR3 DNA, as far as it was read: TGTGCCAGCGGACAGGGCCCGTTTGGAGGAAACACC.

This clone has only a few counts. Read sequence stops 3 residues before the CDR3 end, and the germline J gene provides the missing end. V is TRBV7-2 and J is TRBJ1-1; tentative D call: TRBD1 (5 bases). From germline, CDR1 is SGHTA and CDR2 FQGNSA. The CDR3 loop spans 15 amino acids. Trimming stripped 1 base from V and 0 bases from J, with 9 bases between. This CDR3 is CASSLGAGMNTEAFF. CDR3 DNA (partial): TGTGCCAGCAGCTTAGGTGCAGGGATGAACACTGAA. The full variable domain, completed using reference TRBV7-2 and TRBJ1-1, is GAGVSQSPSNKVTEKGKDVELRCDPISGHTALYWYRQSLGQGLEFLIYFQGNSAPDKSGLPSDRFSAERTGGSVSTLTIQRTQQEDSAVYLCASSLGAGMNTEAFFGQGTRLTVV.

This clone has just a few counts. The read terminates 3 residues before the CDR3 end, so the remaining end is supplied by the germline J gene. The chain recombines TRBV2 with TRBJ1-2; the match to TRBD1 covers 7 bases. The CDR3 spans 14 residues. Germline V CDR1 and CDR2: SNHLY, FYNNEI. After removal of 6 bases from V and 2 bases from J, the junction contained 6 bases not matched to a gene. CDR3: CASRDGTVNYGYTF. CDR3 DNA, as far as it was read: TGTGCCAGCAGAGACGGGACAGTGAACTATGGC.

Worth noting for this clone: From the germline J gene comes the end of the CDR3, since the read stops 3 residues before it. This chain uses TRBV19 with TRBJ2-6; D is undetermined. The germline V and J ends were trimmed by 3 bases and 1 base, with 10 bases remaining between them. The V gene's germline CDR1 is LNHDA and CDR2 SQIVND (reference sequence). This CDR3 comprises 16 residues. The CDR3 region is CASSMGTLSGANVLTF. Incomplete CDR3 DNA: TGTGCCAGTAGTATGGGCACTTTGTCTGGGGCCAACGTC. The complete variable domain, with remaining parts taken from reference TRBV19 and TRBJ2-6, reads DGGITQSPKYLFRKEGQNVTLSCEQNLNHDAMYWYRQDPGQGLRLIYYSQIVNDFQKGDIAEGYSVSREKKESFPLTVTSAQKNPTAFYLCASSMGTLSGANVLTFGAGSRLTVL.

This clone showed up just a few times. The sequenced fragment ends 3 residues before the CDR3 boundary, so the rest is inferred from the germline J gene. This chain links TRBV19 with TRBJ2-1, with a possible D match to TRBD1 (5 bases). Germline values: CDR1 LNHDA, CDR2 SQIVND (reference sequence). This CDR3 has 18 amino acids. Trimming shortened V by 1 base and J by 6 bases, and 22 bases separated the two germline ends. The chain's CDR3 is CASSIAPRQLRTVNEQFF. The CDR3 DNA, read in part, is TGTGCCAGTAGTATAGCCCCCCGACAGCTCCGTACCGTCAATGAG.

Many counts were recorded for this clone. Read sequence stops 3 residues before the CDR3 end, and the germline J gene provides the missing end. The chain is built from TRBV29-1 and TRBJ1-5; 8 nucleotides line up with TRBD1. J gave up 6 bases and V 6 bases, and 7 bases lay outside the gene matches. CDR3 length: 13 amino acids. Germline CDR1 is SQVTM and CDR2 is ANQGSEA. The CDR3 bases that were read are TGCAGCGTGGCGCAAACAGGGGGTCAGCCC. Protein sequence: CSVAQTGGQP. The whole CDR3 protein reads CSVAQTGGQPQHF.